The entry below gives a single TCR beta chain sequence along with its context. The data derive from a study of T cell responses to AZD1222 COVID-19 vaccine. Sequencing was performed with immunoSEQ multiplex PCR; in TCRdb, only in-frame clones are kept and a portion is missing. The sample contains more than 150,000 clones, 90% to 95% of which appear only once. V dropped 7 bases and J dropped 5; count of bases not matched to a gene: 19. CDR1 is LNHDA and CDR2 is SQIVND in the germline V gene (reference sequence). The CDR3 is made up of 18 amino acids. The starting material was peripheral blood, obtained 28 days after the second AZD1222 dose. The receptor's source is an adult who received the AZD1222 COVID-19 vaccine. This chain joins TRBV19 and TRBJ1-5; 8 nucleotides agree with TRBD1. The CDR3 DNA follows: TGTGCCAGTACCCCAGTCCGGACAGGGAAGGCCTCTCATCAGCCCCAGCATTTT. This encodes CASTPVRTGKASHQPQHF.